The clone carrying this TCR beta chain was seen a few times. Its antigen is undetermined. The data belong to a study of post-analysis software for immune sequencing data. Study observations and caveats: Controls had lower frequencies than patients of 4 or 5 TRBV segments, which included TRBV5-6, TRBV5-1 and TRBV20-1.

TCR beta cDNA libraries included unique molecular identifiers. MiXCR, run by TCRdb on the PCR reads, gives a single entry per CDR3 protein. The sample contains roughly 170,000 distinct CDR3 sequences, approximately 28% of which appear only once. The CDR3 is 14 residues long. Germline assignment: CDR1 SGHTA and CDR2 FQGNSA. V was shortened by 3 bases and J by 2 bases, with 9 bases between the two germline ends. This chain links TRBV7-2 with TRBJ2-3; unclear D gene. This TCR came from a girl aged 5-17 years with multiple sclerosis. Sequenced input: blood. CDR3 in amino acids: CASSFDVVTDTQYF. Written as DNA, the CDR3 is TGTGCCAGCAGCTTCGACGTGGTCACAGATACGCAGTATTTT.